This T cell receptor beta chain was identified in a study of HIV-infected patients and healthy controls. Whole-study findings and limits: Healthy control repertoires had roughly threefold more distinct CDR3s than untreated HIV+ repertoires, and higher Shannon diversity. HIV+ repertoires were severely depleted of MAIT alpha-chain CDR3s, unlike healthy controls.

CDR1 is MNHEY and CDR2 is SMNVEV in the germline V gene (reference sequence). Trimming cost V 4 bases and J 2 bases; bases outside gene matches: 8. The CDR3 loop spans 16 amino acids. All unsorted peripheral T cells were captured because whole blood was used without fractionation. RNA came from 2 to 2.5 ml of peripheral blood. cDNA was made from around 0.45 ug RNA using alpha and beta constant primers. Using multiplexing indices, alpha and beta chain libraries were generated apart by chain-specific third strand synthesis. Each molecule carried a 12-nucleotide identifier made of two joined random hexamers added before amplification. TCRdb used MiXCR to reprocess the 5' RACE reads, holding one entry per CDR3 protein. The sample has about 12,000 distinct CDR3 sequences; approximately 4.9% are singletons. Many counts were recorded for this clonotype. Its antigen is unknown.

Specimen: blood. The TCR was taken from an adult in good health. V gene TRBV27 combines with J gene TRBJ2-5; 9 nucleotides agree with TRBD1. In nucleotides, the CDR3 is TGTGCCAGCAGTTCAAGGGGACAGGGCCATCAAGAGACCCAGTACTTC. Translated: CASSSRGQGHQETQYF.